Presented here are 18 T cell receptor beta chains from one specimen sequenced in a study of PD-L1 blockade in urothelial cancer. Measured with immunoSEQ multiplex PCR; TCRdb has only the in-frame clones, and not every one. In the table there are under 50,000 clones, approximately 90% of which are singletons. The source was PBMCs, collected around atezolizumab (anti-PD-L1) treatment. The source is a man between 65 and 85 years old with urothelial cancer.

The chain has TRBV27 and TRBJ2-3, with TRBD1 as a possible D gene (6 bases). Per the germline V gene, CDR1 is MNHEY and CDR2 is SMNVEV (reference sequence). The CDR3 runs to 15 residues. V was cut by 3 bases and J by 5 bases, with 15 bases left in between. The CDR3 region is CASSLDSPRQDTQYF. The CDR3 bases are TGTGCCAGCAGTTTGGACAGTCCTCGACAAGATACGCAGTATTTT.

The chain uses TRBV6-1 and TRBJ1-5; TRBD1 might be the D (5 bases). The CDR3 is 15 amino acids. V lost 6 bases, J lost 7 bases, and 19 bases lay in between. Germline CDR1 reads MNHNS; CDR2 reads SASEGT. The CDR3 loop is CASRGILRGSQPQHF. The CDR3 DNA reads as TGTGCCAGCAGGGGGATTTTGCGGGGGAGCCAGCCCCAGCATTTT.

V is TRBV5-1 and J is TRBJ1-2; 7 positions agree with TRBD1. The J segment lost 8 bases and the V segment lost 4 bases, leaving 5 bases of the junction unmatched. Germline V gene data show CDR1 as SGHRS and CDR2 as YFSETQ. The CDR3 loop spans 12 amino acids. In nucleotides, the CDR3 is TGCGCCAGCAGCACAGGGGTTGGAGGCTACACCTTC. Translating gives CASSTGVGGYTF.

This chain uses TRBV5-1 with TRBJ2-7; 9 bases agree with TRBD1. The V gene's germline CDR1 is SGHRS and CDR2 YFSETQ. The CDR3 contains 13 residues. Trimming took 3 bases from V and 6 from J; bases not matched to a gene: 4. In DNA, the CDR3 is TGCGCCAGCAGCTCACAGGACAGGGGCGAGCAGTACTTC. This codes for CASSSQDRGEQYF.

The chain couples TRBV6-1 to TRBJ1-2; 7 nucleotides match TRBD1. The CDR3 covers 15 residues. With V trimmed by 4 bases and J by 8 bases, 13 bases remained unmatched. Germline lookup yields CDR1 MNHNS and CDR2 SASEGT. The CDR3 nucleotides read TGTGCCAGCAGTGTGAGGGCAGGGGGGAATATGGGCTACACCTTC. This translates into CASSVRAGGNMGYTF.

This chain's CDR3 is CASSLSGQGADEQYF. DNA of the CDR3: TGTGCCAGCAGTTTATCGGGACAGGGGGCGGACGAGCAGTACTTC. The J gene is TRBJ2-7, the V gene TRBV28, with 12 positions matching TRBD1. Germline V CDR1 and CDR2: MDHEN, SYDVKM. The J segment lost 5 bases and the V segment lost 1 base, leaving 3 bases of the junction unmatched. The CDR3 loop spans 15 amino acids.

Here the CDR3 DNA reads TGTGCCAGCAGCCCCCGGACAGGGGAGGGTAACGGGGAGCTGTTTTTT. The encoded protein is CASSPRTGEGNGELFF. V gene TRBV11-2 combines with J gene TRBJ2-2, with 9 nucleotides matching TRBD1. The CDR3 consists of 16 residues. V lost 5 bases, J lost 7 bases, and 11 bases stayed unmatched. Germline CDR1 is SGHAT and CDR2 is FQNNGV.

The V call is TRBV7-8, the J call TRBJ2-1; the D is unclear. CDR3 length: 15 residues. V was trimmed by 3 bases and J by 5 bases, leaving 14 bases between them. Per germline, CDR1 SGHVS and CDR2 FQNEAQ. Here the CDR3 DNA reads TGTGCCAGCAGCTTCACTCCGGGTCTAAACAATGAGCAGTTCTTC. This codes for CASSFTPGLNNEQFF.

V usage is TRBV5-1 and J usage is TRBJ1-1; possibly TRBD1 for D (6 bases). Germline assignment: CDR1 SGHRS and CDR2 YFSETQ. Trimming took 4 bases from V and 3 from J, leaving 13 bases between them. The CDR3 has 14 residues. CDR3 amino acids: CASSNRAGDTEAFF. For the CDR3, the DNA is TGCGCCAGCAGCAACAGGGCTGGGGACACTGAAGCTTTCTTT.

This chain uses TRBV19 with TRBJ1-5, with D uncertain. The CDR3 contains 13 residues. The V end was cut by 3 bases, the J end by 5 bases, with 8 bases between. Germline V gene sequence: CDR1 LNHDA, CDR2 SQIVND (reference sequence). CDR3 in amino acids: CASSINRHQPQHF. The CDR3 DNA reads as TGTGCCAGTAGTATTAACAGACATCAGCCCCAGCATTTT. Full variable domain (remainder filled in from reference TRBV19 and TRBJ1-5): DGGITQSPKYLFRKEGQNVTLSCEQNLNHDAMYWYRQDPGQGLRLIYYSQIVNDFQKGDIAEGYSVSREKKESFPLTVTSAQKNPTAFYLCASSINRHQPQHFGDGTRLSIL.

The chain combines TRBV28 with TRBJ2-2, with 9 bases fitting TRBD2. The CDR3 runs 17 residues. Germline V lookup: CDR1 MDHEN, CDR2 SYDVKM. The junction had 4 bases not matched to a gene; V was cut back by 1 base and J by 1 base. CDR3 amino acids: CASSLLGTSRNTGELFF. CDR3 bases: TGTGCCAGCAGTTTATTAGGGACTAGCAGGAACACCGGGGAGCTGTTTTTT. Together with reference TRBV28 and TRBJ2-2, the CDR3 gives the full variable domain: DVKVTQSSRYLVKRTGEKVFLECVQDMDHENMFWYRQDPGLGLRLIYFSYDVKMKEKGDIPEGYSVSREKKERFSLILESASTNQTSMYLCASSLLGTSRNTGELFFGEGSRLTVL.

J is TRBJ2-7 and V is TRBV27; TRBD1 agrees at 8 bases. In germline, CDR1 is MNHEY, CDR2 SMNVEV (reference sequence). The trim removed 7 bases at V and 3 bases at J, leaving 8 bases unmatched. The CDR3 sequence is 14 residues long. This chain's CDR3 is CASKRDRSLYEQYF. The CDR3 nucleotides are TGTGCCAGCAAGAGGGACAGGTCCCTCTACGAGCAGTACTTC.

The chain links TRBV29-1 to TRBJ2-2, with D possibly TRBD1 on 6 matching bases. CDR1 and CDR2 from the germline V gene are SQVTM and ANQGSEA. The CDR3 contains 14 residues. V was clipped by 8 bases and J by 0 bases, with 13 bases between them. The CDR3 loop is CSSLTGTNTGELFF. The CDR3 coding sequence is TGCAGCTCCTTGACAGGCACGAACACCGGGGAGCTGTTTTTT.

V gene TRBV6-4 combines with J gene TRBJ2-3; a weak D match, TRBD1 (5 bases). Looked up from germline, CDR1 is MRHNA and CDR2 is SNTAGT. Trimming stripped 2 bases from V and 4 bases from J, with 13 bases between. This CDR3 spans 15 amino acids. The CDR3 protein is CASSDVAGPADTQYF. In DNA form, the CDR3 reads TGTGCCAGCAGTGACGTTGCAGGGCCCGCAGATACGCAGTATTTT.

This chain joins TRBV5-4 and TRBJ2-2; TRBD1 agrees at 10 bases. This CDR3 region has 16 residues. The germline V gene has CDR1 SGHNT and CDR2 YYREEE (reference sequence). The V and J ends lost 4 bases and 6 bases, in that order; junction bases with no gene match: 9. In nucleotides, the CDR3 is TGTGCCAGCAGCGCCCCGGGACAGGGGACAGCCGGGGAGCTGTTTTTT. It yields the protein CASSAPGQGTAGELFF.

The chain joins TRBV19 to TRBJ2-3, with D perhaps matching TRBD1 (6 bases). V was pared by 7 bases and J by 3 bases, with 11 bases between. The germline V gene encodes CDR1 LNHDA and CDR2 SQIVND (reference sequence). This CDR3 region has 13 residues. The CDR3 DNA sequence: TGTGCCAGTAATTGGCAGGGGACAGATACGCAGTATTTT. It codes for CASNWQGTDTQYF.

The rearrangement uses TRBV19 and TRBJ1-2; D is undetermined. The germline gives CDR1 LNHDA, CDR2 SQIVND (reference sequence). The CDR3 sequence is 16 residues long. V was trimmed by 8 bases and J by 1 base, leaving 20 bases between them. DNA of the CDR3: TGTGCCAGTGTAAACCTTGACGCGACTTATAACTATGGCTACACCTTC. It specifies CASVNLDATYNYGYTF.

This sequence joins TRBV27 and TRBJ2-3; weak D call: TRBD1 (5 bases). Germline V gene data show CDR1 as MNHEY and CDR2 as SMNVEV (reference sequence). V was cut by 6 bases and J by 3 bases, with 16 bases left in between. The CDR3 consists of 15 residues. CDR3: CASSLSAGLTDTQYF. The CDR3 DNA sequence: TGTGCCAGCAGCCTCTCAGCAGGGCTTACAGATACGCAGTATTTT.